This T cell receptor beta chain was captured in a study of beta chain features in type 1 diabetes. Overall study results and limits: Within each of all four CD4+ subsets, Type 1 diabetes patients had TCRB CDR3s that were moderately but significantly shorter.

The CDR3 runs to 13 residues. Germline V gene sequence: CDR1 SGHNT, CDR2 YYREEE (reference sequence). V was pared by 4 bases and J by 4 bases, with 11 bases between. Expressed TCRB transcripts got sequenced, as all isolated RNA was reverse transcribed. For naive, central memory and regulatory T cell samples, reads averaged around 3.8 million. The method was immunoSEQ multiplex PCR; TCRdb's version includes in-frame clones alone and lacks a portion of them. The table has some 700,000 clones, over 10% seen once. This clone was found a few times. Its target is not known. Sequencing input: naive CD4+ T cells from blood. J is TRBJ1-2 and V is TRBV5-4; D possibly corresponds to TRBD1 (5 bases). The receptor was derived from a man between 18 and 29 years old with type 1 diabetes. In nucleotides, the CDR3 is TGTGCCAGCAGCGTCCAGGGTATCTATGGCTACACCTTC. This sequence encodes CASSVQGIYGYTF.